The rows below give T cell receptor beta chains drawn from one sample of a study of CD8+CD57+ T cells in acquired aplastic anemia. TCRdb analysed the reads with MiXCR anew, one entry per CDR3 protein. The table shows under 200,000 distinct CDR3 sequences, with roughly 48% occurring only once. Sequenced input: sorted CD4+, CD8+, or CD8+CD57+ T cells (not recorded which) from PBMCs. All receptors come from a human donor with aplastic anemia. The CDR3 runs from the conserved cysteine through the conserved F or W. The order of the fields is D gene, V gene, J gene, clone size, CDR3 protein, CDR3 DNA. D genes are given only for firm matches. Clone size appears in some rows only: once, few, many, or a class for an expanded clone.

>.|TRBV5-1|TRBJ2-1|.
CASSLTPQDRAYNEQFF
TGCGCCAGCAGCTTGACCCCACAGGATAGGGCCTACAATGAGCAGTTCTTC
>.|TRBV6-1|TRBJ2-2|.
CATTGHEQTGELFF
TGTGCCACCACCGGACATGAACAAACCGGGGAGCTGTTTTTT
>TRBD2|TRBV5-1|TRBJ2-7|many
CASSLVGLAGASEQYF
TGCGCCAGCAGCTTGGTGGGACTAGCGGGAGCGAGCGAGCAGTACTTC
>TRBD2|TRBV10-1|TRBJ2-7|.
CASDLSGLAGLVTYEQYF
TGCGCCAGCGACCTCTCGGGGCTAGCGGGCCTTGTTACCTACGAGCAGTACTTC
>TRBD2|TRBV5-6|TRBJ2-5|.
CASSPAGLQETQYF
TGTGCCAGCAGCCCAGCGGGGCTACAAGAGACCCAGTACTTC
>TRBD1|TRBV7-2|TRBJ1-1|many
CASSSTGVNTEAFF
TGTGCCAGCAGCTCGACAGGGGTGAACACTGAAGCTTTCTTT
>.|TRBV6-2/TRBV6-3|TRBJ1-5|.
CASSYTYRSNQPQHF
TGTGCCAGCAGTTACACCTATCGGAGCAATCAGCCCCAGCATTTT
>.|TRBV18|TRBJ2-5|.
CASSPQSAMTQYF
TGTGCCAGCTCACCACAAAGCGCGATGACCCAGTACTTC
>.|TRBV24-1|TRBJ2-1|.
CATADSYNEQFF
TGTGCCACCGCGGACTCATACAATGAGCAGTTCTTC
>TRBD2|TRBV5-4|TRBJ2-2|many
CASSLAGGTGELFF
TGTGCCAGCAGCTTAGCGGGAGGCACCGGGGAGCTGTTTTTT
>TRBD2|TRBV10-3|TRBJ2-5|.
CAISLAGGASETQYF
TGTGCCATCTCCCTAGCGGGGGGGGCCTCGGAGACCCAGTACTTC
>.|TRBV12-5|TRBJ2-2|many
CANGVGEDTGELFF
TGTGCTAACGGGGTGGGCGAGGACACCGGGGAGCTGTTTTTT
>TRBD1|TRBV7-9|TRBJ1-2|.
CASGQGGYGYTF
TGTGCCAGCGGCCAGGGGGGCTATGGCTACACCTTC
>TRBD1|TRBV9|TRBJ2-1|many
CASSSRTGGSYNEQFF
TGTGCCAGCAGTTCTCGGACAGGGGGCTCCTACAATGAGCAGTTCTTC
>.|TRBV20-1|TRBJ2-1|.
CSARGGLSEQFF
TGCAGTGCTAGGGGGGGTTTGAGTGAGCAGTTCTTC
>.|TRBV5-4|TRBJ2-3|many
CASSLALGPGTDTQYF
TGTGCCAGCAGCTTGGCCCTAGGACCGGGCACAGATACGCAGTATTTT
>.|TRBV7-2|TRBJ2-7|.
CASSSTSPYEQYF
TGTGCCAGCAGCTCCACTAGCCCCTACGAGCAGTACTTC
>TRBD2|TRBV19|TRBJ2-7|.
CASSSGLAGGTSSYEQYF
TGTGCCAGTAGCTCGGGACTAGCGGGAGGAACTAGCTCCTACGAGCAGTACTTC
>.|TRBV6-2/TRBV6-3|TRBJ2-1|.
CASSYSSSSSYNEQFF
TGTGCCAGCAGTTACTCGAGCTCCAGCTCCTACAATGAGCAGTTCTTC
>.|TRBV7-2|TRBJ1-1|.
CASSLGTLMNTEVFF
TGTGCCAGCAGCTTAGGAACCCTCATGAACACTGAAGTTTTCTTT
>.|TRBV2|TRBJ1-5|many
CASSDGGTNQPQHF
TGTGCCAGCAGTGACGGAGGAACGAATCAGCCCCAGCATTTT
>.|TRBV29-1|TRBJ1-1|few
CSVVPSGDAFF
TGCAGCGTTGTGCCCAGCGGGGATGCTTTCTTT
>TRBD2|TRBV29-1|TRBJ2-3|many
CSVAGSGTSGRTDTQYF
TGCAGCGTAGCAGGGTCCGGGACTAGCGGGAGGACAGATACGCAGTATTTT
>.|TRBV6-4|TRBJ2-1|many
CASSARVGISYNEQFF
TGTGCCAGCAGTGCTCGAGTGGGGATTTCCTACAATGAGCAGTTCTTC